This is a list of T cell receptor beta chains from one sample in a study of follicular helper T cells after annual influenza vaccination. Assay: immunoSEQ multiplex PCR; the TCRdb copy retains only in-frame clones and omits some. Of roughly 7,100 clones listed, approximately 79% are singletons. Material: CXCR5- memory CD4+ T cells sorted from blood, obtained 7 days after influenza vaccination. The receptors were sampled from an adult who received the influenza vaccine. Both conserved end residues are part of each CDR3. D genes are given only for firm matches. Some rows mark clone size as missing; the rest say once, few, many or name a class of expanded clone.

clone_size d_call j_call v_call cdr3_nt cdr3_aa
NA NA TRBJ1-1 TRBV6-6 TGTGCCAGCAGTTCCCTCGGGGAGAACACTGAAGCTTTCTTT CASSSLGENTEAFF
NA NA TRBJ2-5 TRBV5-1 TGCGCCAGCAGCTTGGCCCTCCAAGAGACCCAGTACTTC CASSLALQETQYF
few NA TRBJ1-2 TRBV5-4 TGTGCCAGCAGCGCGGACGTCCCATATGGCTACACCTTC CASSADVPYGYTF
NA TRBD1 TRBJ1-2 TRBV6-1 TGTGCCAGCAGAGATGGACAGGGCTATGGCTACACCTTC CASRDGQGYGYTF
NA TRBD2 TRBJ2-5 TRBV6-1 TGTGCCAGCAGTGCCGGGACTAGCGGGGGGGCTTGGGAGACCCAGTACTTC CASSAGTSGGAWETQYF
NA NA TRBJ2-7 TRBV9 TGTGCCAGCAGCGTAGGGAGGGACAGTTCCTACGAGCAGTACTTC CASSVGRDSSYEQYF
NA NA TRBJ2-3 TRBV18 TGTGCCAGCTCACCACGCTCGGGACTGTCTAGCACAGATACGCAGTATTTT CASSPRSGLSSTDTQYF
NA NA TRBJ2-7 TRBV27 TGTGCCAGCAGTTTAGTGGGCAGTTCGCCCTACGAGCAGTACTTC CASSLVGSSPYEQYF
NA NA TRBJ1-3 TRBV18 TGTGCCAGCTCACCGAGCCTTGGCGCTGGAAACACCATATATTTT CASSPSLGAGNTIYF
few TRBD1 TRBJ2-7 TRBV9 TGTGCCAGCAGCTCCCGACAGGGACCCTACGAGCAGTACTTC CASSSRQGPYEQYF
once NA TRBJ2-3 TRBV18 TGTGCCAGCTCACCACTTATGACAGCGGATTTCGATACGCAGTATTTT CASSPLMTADFDTQYF
NA TRBD1 TRBJ1-4 TRBV6-5 TGTGCCAGCAGTTTCTACAGGGGGCTAGGTGAAAAACTGTTTTTT CASSFYRGLGEKLFF
NA TRBD1 TRBJ1-6 TRBV11-3 TGTGCCAGCAGCTTAGATCAAGGGGGCACGTCGGCGAATTCACCCCTCCACTTT CASSLDQGGTSANSPLHF
NA NA TRBJ1-6 TRBV6-4 TGTGCCAGCAGGGACACGAGCTCCTATAATTCACCCCTCCACTTT CASRDTSSYNSPLHF
NA NA TRBJ2-2 TRBV5-1 TGCGCCAGCCGGGAGGGGGCGCCGAACACCGGGGAGCTGTTTTTT CASREGAPNTGELFF
NA NA TRBJ1-2 TRBV7-9 TGTGCCAGCAGCCACAGGGACCATGGCTACACCTTC CASSHRDHGYTF
NA TRBD2 TRBJ2-1 TRBV2 TGTGCCAGCAGTGCACGGACTAGCTTGGGCAATGAGCAGTTCTTC CASSARTSLGNEQFF
NA NA TRBJ2-7 TRBV5-1 TGCGCCAGCAGCTTGGCCCCGATCTACGAGCAGTACTTC CASSLAPIYEQYF
NA NA TRBJ2-1 TRBV27 TGTGCCAGCAGTGGGGGAGCTGTATACAATGAGCAGTTCTTC CASSGGAVYNEQFF
NA NA TRBJ1-2 TRBV4-3 TGCGCCAGCAGCCAAGATTTGGGGGGCTACACCTTC CASSQDLGGYTF
NA TRBD2 TRBJ2-3 TRBV4-2 TGTGCCAGCAGCCAGTATCGGCTAGCGGGGGGGCCAACAGATACGCAGTATTTT CASSQYRLAGGPTDTQYF
NA TRBD2 TRBJ2-3 TRBV18 TGTGCCAGCCGTACCCCGGGACTAAACACAGATACGCAGTATTTT CASRTPGLNTDTQYF
NA NA TRBJ2-5 TRBV19 TGTGCCAGTAGTAAATACGGAGGCCGACGTCCCACCCAGTACTTC CASSKYGGRRPTQYF
NA NA TRBJ1-4 TRBV2 TGTGCCAGCAGCAAAACCGGATCAACTAATGAAAAACTGTTTTTT CASSKTGSTNEKLFF
NA NA TRBJ1-1 TRBV20-1 TGCAGTGCTGAAAGAGGCACTGAAGCTTTCTTT CSAERGTEAFF
once NA TRBJ1-3 TRBV5-1 TGCGCCAGCAGCTTGGCCACGGGGCCTGGAAACACCATATATTTT CASSLATGPGNTIYF
once NA TRBJ1-3 TRBV10-3 TGTGCCATCAGTGAGACGGTCTCTGGAAACACCATATATTTT CAISETVSGNTIYF
NA NA TRBJ2-1 TRBV2 TGTGCCGCGAAAAAACACAGCTCCTACAATGAGCAGTTCTTC CAAKKHSSYNEQFF
few NA TRBJ1-2 TRBV18 TGTGCCAGCTCACGGGAACAGGGCCGCTATGGCTACACCTTC CASSREQGRYGYTF
NA NA TRBJ2-1 TRBV5-7 TGTGCCAGCAGCTTGGCCAGGGTCCCCTACAATGAGCAGTTCTTC CASSLARVPYNEQFF
NA NA TRBJ1-3 TRBV9 TGTGCCAGCAGCGTAGATTACTCTGGAAACACCATATATTTT CASSVDYSGNTIYF
NA TRBD1 TRBJ1-2 TRBV19 TGTGCCAGTAGTCGTCTCAGAGGGGGCTGGAACTATGGCTACACCTTC CASSRLRGGWNYGYTF
NA NA TRBJ1-2 TRBV28 TGTGCCAGCAGTTTTTCTAGGGGATGGAACTATGGCTACACCTTC CASSFSRGWNYGYTF
once TRBD2 TRBJ2-2 TRBV4-1 TGCGCCAGCAGCCAGAGGCGGGGGGTGAAAGTCGCCGGGGAGCTGTTTTTT CASSQRRGVKVAGELFF
NA TRBD1 TRBJ2-5 TRBV7-2 TGTGCCAGCAGCCTCCGCTCCCGGGACAGGGGTCAGACCCAGTACTTC CASSLRSRDRGQTQYF
NA NA TRBJ2-5 TRBV4-1 TGCGCCAGCAGCCAACTATGGGGCAGTCCCGAGACCCAGTACTTC CASSQLWGSPETQYF
NA NA TRBJ2-2 TRBV7-6 TGTGCCAGCAAGTCAGGGGCGAACACCGGGGAGCTGTTTTTT CASKSGANTGELFF
NA NA TRBJ1-2 TRBV4-3 TGCGCCAGCAGCCAAGAACAGGGCTATGGCTACACCTTC CASSQEQGYGYTF
once NA TRBJ2-7 TRBV11-1 TGTGCCAGCAGCGAACAGGGTTTCTACGAGCAGTACTTC CASSEQGFYEQYF
NA NA TRBJ2-3 TRBV4-3 TGCGCCAGCAGCCAAGAAGTGGGCGGGGACACCCCTTTCGGCACAGATACGCAGTATTTT CASSQEVGGDTPFGTDTQYF
NA TRBD2 TRBJ2-3 TRBV4-2 TGTGCCAGCAGCCCCGCGGGGGGAAGCACAGATACGCAGTATTTT CASSPAGGSTDTQYF
few TRBD2 TRBJ2-7 TRBV5-6 TGTGCCAGCAGCTTGGGACTAGCGCTTAGCTCCTACGAGCAGTACTTC CASSLGLALSSYEQYF
NA NA TRBJ2-1 TRBV29-1 TGCAGCTTCCTGGGGAGGAGCTCCTACAATGAGCAGTTCTTC CSFLGRSSYNEQFF
NA NA TRBJ2-5 TRBV19 TGTGCCAGTAGTACATTTCGGGACTGGAATAGAGAGACCCAGTACTTC CASSTFRDWNRETQYF
NA NA TRBJ1-2 TRBV5-1 TGCGCCAGCAGCTTGGATGTCGGGGGATTAGCCGGCTACACCTTC CASSLDVGGLAGYTF
few NA TRBJ2-2 TRBV5-6 TGTGCCAGCAGCTTGGGTTGGGCGACCGGGGAGCTGTTTTTT CASSLGWATGELFF
few TRBD1 TRBJ1-6 TRBV6-5 TGTGCCAGCAGTCCCCTCAGGGGGACTGGTTCACCCCTCCACTTT CASSPLRGTGSPLHF
NA NA TRBJ1-1 TRBV14 TGTGCCAGCAGCCAAGCTTGGAACACTGAAGCTTTCTTT CASSQAWNTEAFF
few TRBD1 TRBJ1-2 TRBV2 TGTGCCAGCAGGCCGGGACAGGGAGGTTCATCGGATGGCTACACCTTC CASRPGQGGSSDGYTF
NA TRBD1 TRBJ2-7 TRBV10-3 TGTGCCATCACAGCGGGACAGGGTCACTTAGGGCAGTACTTC CAITAGQGHLGQYF
NA TRBD1 TRBJ2-3 TRBV6-5 TGTGCCAGCAGGAGGGACAGGGTCGCAGATACGCAGTATTTT CASRRDRVADTQYF
NA TRBD2 TRBJ2-1 TRBV10-3 TGTGCCATCAAAGGGACTAGCGGTCTCAATGAGCAGTTCTTC CAIKGTSGLNEQFF
NA NA TRBJ2-7 TRBV6-1 TGTGCCAGCAGGCGTACGTACGAGCAGTACTTC CASRRTYEQYF
NA NA TRBJ1-3 TRBV6-5 TGTGCCAGCAGTTCCAGGGGTTTGGGAAACACCATATATTTT CASSSRGLGNTIYF